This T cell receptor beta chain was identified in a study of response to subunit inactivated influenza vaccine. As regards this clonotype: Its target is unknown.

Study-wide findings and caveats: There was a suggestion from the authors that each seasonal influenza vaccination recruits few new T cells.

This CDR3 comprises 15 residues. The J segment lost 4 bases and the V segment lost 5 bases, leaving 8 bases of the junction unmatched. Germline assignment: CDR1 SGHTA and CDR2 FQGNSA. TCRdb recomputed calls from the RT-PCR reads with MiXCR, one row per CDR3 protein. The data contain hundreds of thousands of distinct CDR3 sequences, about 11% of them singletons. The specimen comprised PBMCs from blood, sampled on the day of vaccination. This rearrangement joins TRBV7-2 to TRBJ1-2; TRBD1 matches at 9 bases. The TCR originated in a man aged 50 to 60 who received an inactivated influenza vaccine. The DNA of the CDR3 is TGTGCCAGCAGCCTAGTACCGGGACAGGGCTATGGCTACACCTTC. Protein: CASSLVPGQGYGYTF.